The TCR beta chain described here comes from a study of cytomegalovirus exposure and HLA in healthy donors. Looking at the study overall: Later analysis reported that the 110 or so validation repertoires shared the platform of the roughly 700 first-cohort repertoires.

With respect to this clone: Its antigen is currently unknown.

The CDR3 sequence is 17 residues long. V lost 4 bases to trimming and J lost 2 bases; unmatched junction nucleotides: 8. CDR1 and CDR2 (germline): SGDLS, YYNGEE. Using immunoSEQ multiplex PCR, the repertoire was profiled, and TCRdb retains in-frame clones only, with some absent. The sample holds under 300,000 clones; nearly 90% are singletons and the top ten take 0.35% to 0.45%. Overall study results and limits: In vitro experiments confirmed that a few CMV-associated chains were specific for CMV antigens. There were about 160 TCR beta chains listed as cytomegalovirus-associated.

This sequence was found in a young woman in good health and CMV-seronegative. The J gene is TRBJ1-6, the V gene TRBV9, with TRBD1 matching 8 bases. The specimen sequenced was PBMCs. DNA of the CDR3: TGTGCCAGCAGCACCACCGGGACAGGAACCTATAATTCACCCCTCCACTTT. Translation: CASSTTGTGTYNSPLHF. The whole variable domain, remainder taken from reference TRBV9 and TRBJ1-6, is DSGVTQTPKHLITATGQRVTLRCSPRSGDLSVYWYQQSLDQGLQFLIQYYNGEERAKGNILERFSAQQFPDLHSELNLSSLELGDSALYFCASSTTGTGTYNSPLHFGNGTRLTVT.